This TCR beta chain was identified during a study of tumor and adjacent non-tumor tissue in lung cancer. The CDR3 consists of 15 residues. V lost 0 bases to trimming and J lost 2 bases, with 12 bases between them. CDR1 and CDR2 from the germline V gene are SQVTM and ANQGSEA. TCRbeta libraries were built with three rounds of nested PCR, modified from ARM-PCR. MiXCR was run by TCRdb on the multiplex PCR reads, yielding one entry per CDR3 protein. Of about 200,000 distinct CDR3 sequences listed, over 55% are singletons. The template was RNA from unsorted bulk tissue. The source material was lung tumor tissue. The chain recombines TRBV29-1 with TRBJ2-3; D gene ambiguous. This receptor was obtained from a man aged 55 to 70 with non-small cell lung cancer. The chain's CDR3 is CSVEDRMTATDTQYF. CDR3 DNA sequence: TGCAGCGTTGAAGATCGTATGACTGCCACAGATACGCAGTATTTT.